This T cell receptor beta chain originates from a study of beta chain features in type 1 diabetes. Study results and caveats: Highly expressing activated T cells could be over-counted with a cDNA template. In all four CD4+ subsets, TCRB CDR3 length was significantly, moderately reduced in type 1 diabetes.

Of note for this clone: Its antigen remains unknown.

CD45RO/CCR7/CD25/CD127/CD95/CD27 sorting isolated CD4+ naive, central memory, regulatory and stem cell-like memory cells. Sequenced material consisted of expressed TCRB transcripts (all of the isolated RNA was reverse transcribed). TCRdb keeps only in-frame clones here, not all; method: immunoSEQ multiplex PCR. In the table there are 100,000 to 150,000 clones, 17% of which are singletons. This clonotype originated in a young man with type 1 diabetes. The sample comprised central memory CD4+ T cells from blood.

DNA of the CDR3: TGCAGCGTTGGACTAGCGGGGAGCTCCTACGAGCAGTACTTC. This encodes CSVGLAGSSYEQYF. The chain is built from TRBV29-1 and TRBJ2-7; 11 bases are shared with TRBD2. Per germline, CDR1 SQVTM and CDR2 ANQGSEA. J gave up 0 bases and V 4 bases, and 2 bases lay outside the gene matches. The CDR3 extends over 14 amino acids.